The clone carrying this T cell receptor (beta chain) was seen just once. The antigen remains unidentified. The entry originates in a study of radiotherapy plus CTLA-4 blockade in lung cancer. Study observations and caveats: Radiotherapy plus ipilimumab was followed by expansion in blood of tumor-derived TCR clones.

Clones were read by immunoSEQ multiplex PCR, and TCRdb kept only the in-frame ones, dropping some. The sample consists of roughly 42,000 clones, roughly 60% of them appearing once. Germline CDR1 is SNHLY and CDR2 is FYNNEI. The CDR3 runs 15 residues. Losses at the gene ends were 2 bases for V and 4 bases for J; bases not matched to a gene: 7. Here the sequenced sample was peripheral blood, taken from a patient treated with radiotherapy plus ipilimumab. The source of this sequence is a human donor with non-small cell lung cancer who had a partial response to radiotherapy plus ipilimumab. The rearrangement joins TRBV2 to TRBJ1-2; TRBD1 aligns across 7 bases. The CDR3 bases are TGTGCCAGCAGTGAATCAGAGGGGACAGTCTATGGCTACACCTTC. Residues: CASSESEGTVYGYTF.